The 25 T cell receptor beta chains presented below share a single source sample, sequenced in a study of blood T cell repertoires in COVID-19. Assay used: immunoSEQ multiplex PCR; TCRdb lists only in-frame clones, some missing. Of under 350,000 clones listed, around 82% are singletons. The sample comprised peripheral blood. These receptors were obtained from a woman aged 50 to 65 who had recovered from COVID-19.

This sequence joins TRBV18 and TRBJ2-5; D gene ambiguous. Per germline, CDR1 KGHSH and CDR2 LQKENI. This CDR3 contains 14 residues. Trimming stripped 5 bases from V and 5 bases from J, with 15 bases between. CDR3 coding DNA: TGTGCCAGCTCAACACGAGAAAACCGGGAGACCCAGTACTTC. Its translation: CASSTRENRETQYF. The full variable domain, in which reference TRBV18 and TRBJ2-5 provide the parts outside the CDR3, is NAGVMQNPRHLVRRRGQEARLRCSPMKGHSHVYWYRQLPEEGLKFMVYLQKENIIDESGMPKERFSAEFPKEGPSILRIQQVVRGDSAAYFCASSTRENRETQYFGPGTRLLVL.

The chain uses TRBV18 and TRBJ2-7, with 13 bases that match TRBD2. The junction had 3 bases not matched to a gene; V was cut back by 3 bases and J by 1 base. The germline V gene has CDR1 KGHSH and CDR2 LQKENI. The CDR3 has 16 amino acids. CDR3 nucleotide sequence: TGTGCCAGCTCACCGGGGGGACTAGCGGGGTCCTACGAGCAGTACTTC. Residues: CASSPGGLAGSYEQYF.

V and J are TRBV19 and TRBJ1-1, with 7 bases fitting TRBD1. The CDR3 consists of 16 residues. Germline V gives CDR1 LNHDA, CDR2 SQIVND (reference sequence). V lost 5 bases, J lost 4 bases, and 13 bases stayed unmatched. The CDR3 loop reads CASSLPNRGYGTEAFF. The CDR3 DNA follows: TGTGCCAGTAGTCTCCCGAACAGGGGATACGGCACTGAAGCTTTCTTT.

This clone was observed a handful of times. The gene calls are TRBV30 and TRBJ1-6; tentative D call: TRBD1 (5 bases). Per the germline V gene, CDR1 is GTSNPN and CDR2 is SVGIG (reference sequence). This CDR3 is 14 amino acids long. The CDR3 protein is CAYTQSGGFSPLHF. The CDR3 DNA follows: TGTGCTTACACGCAATCGGGGGGATTTTCACCCCTCCACTTT.

V is TRBV7-3 and J is TRBJ1-1, with D unresolved. V was trimmed by 4 bases and J by 1 base, leaving 7 bases between them. The CDR3 spans 13 residues. Germline assignment: CDR1 SGHTA and CDR2 FQGTGA. The CDR3 loop is CASSSSGNTEAFF. Written as DNA, the CDR3 is TGTGCCAGCAGCTCCTCAGGGAACACTGAAGCTTTCTTT.

The chain joins TRBV5-5 to TRBJ2-5; 8 bases map to TRBD2. Germline CDR1 is SGHKS and CDR2 is YYEKEE (reference sequence). The CDR3 has 16 residues. The ends lost 3 bases at V and 4 bases at J; junction bases unmatched: 11. This CDR3 reads CASSSFPGGFRETQYF. The CDR3 DNA reads as TGTGCCAGCAGCTCCTTCCCGGGGGGGTTCAGAGAGACCCAGTACTTC. Using reference TRBV5-5 and TRBJ2-5 for the parts outside the CDR3, the full variable domain is DAGVTQSPTHLIKTRGQQVTLRCSPISGHKSVSWYQQVLGQGPQFIFQYYEKEERGRGNFPDRFSARQFPNYSSELNVNALLLGDSALYLCASSSFPGGFRETQYFGPGTRLLVL.

With regard to this clone: In the same sample, other DNA sequences code for this CDR3. The chain recombines TRBV7-3 with TRBJ2-1, with D perhaps matching TRBD2 (5 bases). Germline V gene lookup returns CDR1 SGHTA and CDR2 FQGTGA. V lost 2 bases and J lost 4, with 6 bases in between. The length of the CDR3 is 13 residues. Here the CDR3 DNA reads TGTGCCAGCAGCTTAGGACTGTACAATGAGCAGTTCTTC. Protein: CASSLGLYNEQFF.

V is TRBV6-2 or TRBV6-3 and J is TRBJ1-4; 10 bases are shared with TRBD1. The CDR3 is 15 amino acids. Germline V CDR1 and CDR2: MNHEY, SVGEGT. The V and J ends lost 4 bases and 6 bases, in that order; junction bases with no gene match: 5. The CDR3 nucleotides are TGTGCCAGCAGTTCCGCCGGGACAGGGGATGAAAAACTGTTTTTT. As protein: CASSSAGTGDEKLFF.

The V call is TRBV9, the J call TRBJ2-2; 8 bases match TRBD2. The CDR3 extends over 17 amino acids. Germline trimming cut 4 bases from V and 1 base from J; bases unmatched to any gene: 9. Germline V gives CDR1 SGDLS, CDR2 YYNGEE. CDR3 sequence: CASSRAGGHWNTGELFF. CDR3 sequence (DNA): TGTGCCAGCAGCCGCGCGGGGGGACACTGGAACACCGGGGAGCTGTTTTTT.

The rearrangement uses TRBV6-5 and TRBJ1-6; tentatively, D is TRBD1 (6 bases). CDR1 and CDR2 (germline): MNHEY, SVGAGI. Trimming removed 7 bases from V and 9 bases from J, with 16 bases in between. The CDR3 length is 14 residues. The CDR3 DNA follows: TGTGCCAGCAATATCGGGACAATAGGTTCACCCCTCCACTTT. Translation: CASNIGTIGSPLHF.

V and J are TRBV10-3 and TRBJ2-4; the D is unclear. There are 12 residues in the CDR3. Trimming removed 9 bases at V and 0 bases at J, with 6 bases between. Germline CDR1 is ENHRY and CDR2 is SYGVKD. This CDR3 reads CAIGVAKNIQYF. In DNA, the CDR3 is TGTGCCATTGGAGTAGCCAAAAACATTCAGTACTTC.

The V gene is TRBV11-2, the J gene TRBJ2-7; maybe TRBD2 (5 bases). V lost 0 bases to trimming and J lost 11 bases, with 14 bases between them. The CDR3 spans 13 residues. CDR1 is SGHAT and CDR2 is FQNNGV in the germline V gene. The CDR3 DNA reads TGTGCCAGCAGCTTAGATCAGCCCAGCGGAAAGTACTTC. Translation gives CASSLDQPSGKYF.

This clone has a single count. The rearrangement links TRBV11-2 to TRBJ2-3; maybe TRBD2 (5 bases). Germline V gives CDR1 SGHAT, CDR2 FQNNGV. Trimming cost V 8 bases and J 3 bases, with 15 bases left between them. The CDR3 spans 14 residues. CDR3 sequence (DNA): TGTGCCAGCGCCTTCCAAGAGGGAACAGATACGCAGTATTTT. It is translated as CASAFQEGTDTQYF.

In this sample, this clone turned up a few times. The chain is built from TRBV11-2 and TRBJ1-2, with 9 bases that match TRBD1. Germline V CDR1 and CDR2: SGHAT, FQNNGV. Losses at the gene ends were 7 bases for V and 8 bases for J; bases not matched to a gene: 5. The CDR3 is 12 amino acids. The CDR3 sequence is CASKGQGYGYTF. The CDR3, as DNA: TGTGCCAGCAAAGGACAGGGGTACGGCTACACCTTC.

The chain employs TRBV12-3 or TRBV12-4 and TRBJ1-2, with TRBD1 as a possible D gene (5 bases). V was cut by 6 bases and J by 6 bases, with 14 bases left in between. The CDR3 consists of 13 residues. CDR3 sequence: CASSHLLRDGYTF. CDR3 nucleotide sequence: TGTGCCAGCAGCCACCTACTCAGGGATGGCTACACCTTC.

The rearrangement uses TRBV5-1 and TRBJ1-5; possibly TRBD1 for D (5 bases). V lost 2 bases and J lost 0, with 15 bases in between. Germline CDR1 is SGHRS and CDR2 is YFSETQ. The CDR3 spans 17 residues. Written as DNA, the CDR3 is TGCGCCAGCAGCTTAGGGTCCAGGGTCGATAGCAATCAGCCCCAGCATTTT. Its translation: CASSLGSRVDSNQPQHF.

V and J are TRBV9 and TRBJ2-3, with 11 positions matching TRBD2. Trimming took 7 bases from V and 3 from J; bases not matched to a gene: 7. Germline values: CDR1 SGDLS, CDR2 YYNGEE. The CDR3 length is 15 residues. The CDR3 DNA follows: TGTGCCAGCGGCCTTAGCGGGGGGGCTACAGATACGCAGTATTTT. Its protein is CASGLSGGATDTQYF.

This clone was recorded once. The rearrangement joins TRBV15 to TRBJ1-4; D is unresolved. CDR1 and CDR2 from the germline V gene are LNHNV and YYDKDF (reference sequence). Trimming stripped 3 bases from V and 4 bases from J, with 12 bases between. The CDR3 is 15 amino acids. DNA of the CDR3: TGTGCCACCAGCAGCCAAGGACTATATAATGAAAAACTGTTTTTT. This sequence encodes CATSSQGLYNEKLFF.

The chain has TRBV6-2 or TRBV6-3 and TRBJ2-6; D is uncertain. The CDR3 spans 15 residues. Germline CDR1 reads MNHEY; CDR2 reads SVGEGT. V was shortened by 4 bases and J by 2 bases, with 9 bases between the two germline ends. CDR3 nucleotides: TGTGCCAGCAGTTCCGGGTACCCTGGGGCCAACGTCCTGACTTTC. Protein sequence: CASSSGYPGANVLTF.

The V call is TRBV5-5, the J call TRBJ1-6; 9 bases fit TRBD1. Germline V lookup: CDR1 SGHKS, CDR2 YYEKEE (reference sequence). The CDR3 is 15 residues long. After removal of 1 base from V and 8 bases from J, the junction contained 4 bases not matched to a gene. The CDR3 loop is CASSLNRGPYSPLHF. CDR3 nucleotide sequence: TGTGCCAGCAGCTTGAACAGGGGGCCCTATTCACCCCTCCACTTT.

The chain links TRBV27 to TRBJ1-3; D is perhaps TRBD1 (5 bases). The V end lost 4 bases, the J end lost 4 bases, and 8 bases lay between the germline ends. The germline V gene has CDR1 MNHEY and CDR2 SMNVEV (reference sequence). CDR3 length: 13 residues. In DNA form, the CDR3 reads TGTGCCAGCAGTTCCAACAGGGGAAACACCATATATTTT. Its translation: CASSSNRGNTIYF.

The V gene is TRBV10-3, the J gene TRBJ2-2; the match to TRBD2 covers 11 bases. V was clipped by 7 bases and J by 4 bases; unmatched bases: 8. Germline V gives CDR1 ENHRY, CDR2 SYGVKD. The CDR3 is made up of 16 amino acids. In nucleotides, the CDR3 is TGTGCCATCAACCGTAGCGGGGGGGCAGGCACCGGGGAGCTGTTTTTT. Encoded protein: CAINRSGGAGTGELFF.

The CDR3 DNA sequence: TGTGCCAGCAGCCGCAGGGTGGGTGGCTACACCTTC. This encodes CASSRRVGGYTF. The chain has TRBV28 and TRBJ1-2; D might be TRBD1 (5 bases). Trimming took off 6 bases at V and 7 bases at J, with 12 bases between the two ends. This CDR3 is 12 amino acids long. CDR1 is MDHEN, CDR2 SYDVKM, per germline.

CDR3: CASSPGLDFMGYNEQFF. The CDR3 DNA sequence: TGTGCCAGCAGCCCCGGACTAGACTTTATGGGCTACAATGAGCAGTTCTTC. The chain links TRBV7-3 to TRBJ2-1, with 7 positions matching TRBD2. V was pared by 5 bases and J by 3 bases, with 13 bases of the junction left unmatched. Germline CDR1 and CDR2: SGHTA and FQGTGA. This CDR3 contains 17 residues.

This CDR3 is CASSQDPSGSPDTQYF. Here the CDR3 DNA reads TGTGCCAGCAGCCAAGACCCTAGCGGGAGCCCAGATACGCAGTATTTT. V gene TRBV4-2 combines with J gene TRBJ2-3, with 10 bases lining up with TRBD2. Looked up from germline, CDR1 is LGHNA and CDR2 is YNFKEQ. This CDR3 is 16 amino acids long. J lost 4 bases, V lost 0 bases, and 4 bases had no gene match.